This TCR beta chain was captured in a study of OX40 agonist ivuxolimab in advanced cancers. This CDR3 has 16 residues. Germline lookup yields CDR1 SGDLS and CDR2 YYNGEE. Trimming cost V 2 bases and J 4 bases, with 16 bases left between them. Assay: immunoSEQ multiplex PCR; the TCRdb copy retains only in-frame clones and omits some. The table includes about 89,000 clones, roughly 88% detected once. The sequence was collected from an adult with an advanced solid tumor such as melanoma, head and neck, liver or kidney cancer. The source material was CD4+ or CD8+ T cells sorted from blood, sampled in a trial of the OX40 agonist ivuxolimab. The genes are TRBV9 and TRBJ2-1; D is possibly TRBD1 or TRBD2 (6 bases each). The CDR3 DNA reads as TGTGCCAGCAGCGTGGTACGGGGGCCTTTTTACAATGAGCAGTTCTTC. This sequence encodes CASSVVRGPFYNEQFF.